This T cell receptor beta chain was identified in a study of beta chain features in type 1 diabetes. Since all of the isolated RNA was reverse transcribed, expressed TCRB transcripts were what got sequenced. The assay was immunoSEQ multiplex PCR, and TCRdb's table has in-frame clones only and misses some. The sample consists of around 400,000 clones, roughly 16% of them appearing once. There are 16 residues in the CDR3. Per the germline V gene, CDR1 is MGHDK and CDR2 is SYGVNS. V shed 3 bases and J 1 base; nucleotides not matched to a gene: 8. CD4+ cells of the naive, central memory, regulatory and stem cell-like memory types were sorted via CD45RO/CCR7/CD25/CD127/CD95/CD27.

The sample consisted of naive CD4+ T cells from blood. The clonotype originates from a woman in her late teens or twenties in good health. The V gene is TRBV25-1, the J gene TRBJ1-1; 7 positions agree with TRBD1. In DNA, the CDR3 is TGTGCCAGCAGTGATAGACAGGGCAAGGGGAACACTGAAGCTTTCTTT. It encodes CASSDRQGKGNTEAFF. Full variable domain (missing parts from reference TRBV25-1 and TRBJ1-1): EADIYQTPRYLVIGTGKKITLECSQTMGHDKMYWYQQDPGMELHLIHYSYGVNSTEKGDLSSESTVSRIRTEHFPLTLESARPSHTSQYLCASSDRQGKGNTEAFFGQGTRLTVV.